The next 8 T cell receptor beta chains were all read from a single sample in a study of beta chain features in type 1 diabetes. As every portion of the isolated RNA was reverse transcribed, the sequencing read expressed TCRB transcripts. Some clones are missing from TCRdb's copy, which holds only in-frame ones; the method was immunoSEQ multiplex PCR. The table includes more than 130,000 clones, 6.5% to 8.5% detected once. Material: central memory CD4+ T cells from blood. The receptor set was obtained from a young woman in good health.

In this sample, this clone turned up a few times. J is TRBJ2-1 and V is TRBV11-1; TRBD2 matches 12 bases. There are 17 residues in the CDR3. Losses at the gene ends were 3 bases for V and 3 bases for J; bases not matched to a gene: 6. The germline gives CDR1 SGHAT, CDR2 FQDESV (reference sequence). The CDR3 loop is CASSFRLAGEYYNEQFF. CDR3 sequence (DNA): TGTGCCAGCAGCTTCCGACTAGCGGGGGAGTACTACAATGAGCAGTTCTTC.

This clone was picked up many times. The chain uses TRBV29-1 and TRBJ2-3; a possible D gene is TRBD1 (6 bases). V was clipped by 8 bases and J by 2 bases, with 20 bases between them. CDR1 is SQVTM, CDR2 ANQGSEA, per germline. The CDR3 is 15 amino acids. The CDR3 here is CSLSGTTNSTDTQYF. DNA for the CDR3: TGCAGCCTCTCCGGGACAACTAATTCCACAGATACGCAGTATTTT.

This clone was counted between two and nine times. The chain employs TRBV5-1 and TRBJ2-1; TRBD2 aligns across 8 bases. The CDR3 runs 16 residues. Germline CDR1 is SGHRS and CDR2 is YFSETQ. J lost 3 bases, V lost 0 bases, and 5 bases had no gene match. The CDR3 spells CASSLATSGFYNEQFF. CDR3 nucleotide sequence: TGCGCCAGCAGCTTGGCCACTAGCGGATTCTACAATGAGCAGTTCTTC.

The J gene is TRBJ1-2, the V gene TRBV29-1; 8 bases fit TRBD1. V lost 3 bases, J lost 8 bases, and 8 bases stayed unmatched. The CDR3 length is 13 residues. Germline values: CDR1 SQVTM, CDR2 ANQGSEA. The CDR3 nucleotides read TGCAGCGTTGATATGCAGGGGGCAGGGGGCTACACCTTC. Translating gives CSVDMQGAGGYTF.

This chain uses TRBV7-2 with TRBJ2-1; 7 bases fit TRBD2. The V gene end was trimmed by 2 bases and the J gene end by 10 bases; junction bases not matched to a gene: 2. Germline CDR1 and CDR2: SGHTA and FQGNSA. The CDR3 totals 12 residues. In DNA, the CDR3 is TGTGCCAGCAGCTTATCGCGGGAGGAGCAGTTCTTC. This translates into CASSLSREEQFF.

The J gene is TRBJ1-5, the V gene TRBV21-1. TRBV21-1 is described as a pseudogene. There are 19 residues in the CDR3. The CDR3: CASPPGGVKVYDSNQPQHF. The DNA of the CDR3 is TGTGCCAGCCCCCCGGGAGGGGTCAAGGTCTATGATAGCAATCAGCCCCAGCATTTT.

This clone was seen a handful of times. V usage is TRBV25-1 and J usage is TRBJ2-1; D may be TRBD2 (6 bases). The germline V gene encodes CDR1 MGHDK and CDR2 SYGVNS. CDR3 length equals 13 residues. V was clipped by 4 bases and J by 8 bases, with 12 bases between them. The CDR3 DNA reads as TGTGCCAGCAGTGGGGACTTTAGGGATGAGCAGTTCTTC. It translates to CASSGDFRDEQFF.

This CDR3 reads CASSRQSTNYEQYF. CDR3 DNA: TGTGCCAGTAGTCGGCAGAGTACTAACTACGAGCAGTACTTC. The chain joins TRBV19 to TRBJ2-7; D unclear. Germline V gene sequence: CDR1 LNHDA, CDR2 SQIVND (reference sequence). CDR3 length: 14 residues. V was shortened by 5 bases and J by 3 bases, with 14 bases between the two germline ends.